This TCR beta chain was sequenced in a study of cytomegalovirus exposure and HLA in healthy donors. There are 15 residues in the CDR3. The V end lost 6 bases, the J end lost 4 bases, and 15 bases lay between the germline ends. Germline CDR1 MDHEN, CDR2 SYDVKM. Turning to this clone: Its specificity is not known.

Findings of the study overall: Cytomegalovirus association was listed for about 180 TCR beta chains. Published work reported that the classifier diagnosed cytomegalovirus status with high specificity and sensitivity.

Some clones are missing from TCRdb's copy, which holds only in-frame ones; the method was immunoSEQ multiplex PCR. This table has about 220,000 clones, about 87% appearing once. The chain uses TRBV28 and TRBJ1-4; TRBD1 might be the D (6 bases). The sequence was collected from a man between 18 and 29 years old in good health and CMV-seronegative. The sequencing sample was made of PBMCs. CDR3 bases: TGTGCCAGCAGAGACTACAGGGCCCTTAATGAAAAACTGTTTTTT. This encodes CASRDYRALNEKLFF. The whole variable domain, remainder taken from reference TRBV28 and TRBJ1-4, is DVKVTQSSRYLVKRTGEKVFLECVQDMDHENMFWYRQDPGLGLRLIYFSYDVKMKEKGDIPEGYSVSREKKERFSLILESASTNQTSMYLCASRDYRALNEKLFFGSGTQLSVL.